This T cell receptor (beta chain) came from a study of T cell responses to AZD1222 COVID-19 vaccine (dated by TCRdb to the early 2020s). With regard to the full study: A total of approximately 250 trial participants underwent TCR sequencing, of whom roughly 210 had received two doses of AZD1222 and about 26 had received two doses of the MenACWY control vaccine. Trial participants were enrolled by age into 18-55, 56-69 and 70-plus year subgroups, with around 140, 26 and 57 TCR-sequenced participants respectively. Overall study outcomes, separate from this receptor: CD4 TCRs associated with the vaccine covered the entire spike protein, and the dominant responses were in regions 160-218 and 743-854. The 56-69-year group was small, and its depth increase did not reach significance, likely because of low power. Participants were mostly white British, with more females than males. The authors suggested clonal diversity may have been underestimated. Because no samples from the day 14 peak response were available, repertoires could be characterized only after the peak T cell response. Reportedly, almost half of the unique spike-specific TCRs recognized epitopes lying outside the regions that are mutated in the B.1.351 and B.1.1.7 variants. Only five or six AZD1222 recipients were SARS-CoV-2 seropositive at baseline, limiting conclusions about previously exposed vaccinees. After two AZD1222 doses, both the breadth and the depth of spike-specific TCRs were significantly higher than at day 0 and than in MenACWY recipients.

The time point label, read with the paper, signifies: baseline before first vaccination. The meaning of the sample's treatment or condition label: meningococcal conjugate vaccine given as trial control. The vaccinee samples were drawn from two UK trials, COV001 and COV002, one of which was a single-blind randomized controlled phase 2/3 trial testing AZD1222 (ChAdOx1 nCoV-19) in healthy adults. Trial participant PBMC samples were collected at day 0 and day 28 after the second dose for TCRbeta chain sequencing. This clone was seen ten or more times. The target of this receptor is not known. Base qualities are not recorded, but no much larger clone differs from it by a single base. The germline V gene (reference sequence) gives CDR1 as MNHEY and CDR2 as SMNVEV. The CDR3 runs 13 residues from the cysteine to the phenylalanine. The sequence is cut down to CDR3 DNA, 39 bases in frame from base 1. The trim is 3 bases for V and 1 base for J, with a gap of 6 bases between the germline ends.

The CDR3 regions of human TCRbeta chains were subjected to immunosequencing. On the authors' methods: TCRs in the repertoires were compared against a reference library of SARS-CoV-2-specific TCRs that had been generated with the MIRA antigen-specificity platform. Breadth meant the fraction of unique TCRs that were SARS-CoV-2-associated, whereas depth meant the fraction of total T cells that were SARS-CoV-2-associated. Using the MIRA data, each spike-specific TCR was assigned both to the spike region to which the TCR was reactive and to a CD4 or CD8 class. Log10-transformed breadth and depth values were compared by one-way ANOVA with Sidak's multiple comparisons tests. TCRdb limited this immuneACCESS table to in-frame rearrangements with V and J called. A share of clones is missing; checked studies link under half to unresolved V genes, and the rest is unexplained. The DNA was the basis for D and trimming; V, J and clone size are from that table. Present in this sample are about 140,000 clones, roughly 93% of which were seen just once. More than 0.7% of the sample belongs to the ten largest clones.

Source: peripheral blood, taken on day 0 of MenACWY control vaccination. The receptor was derived from an adult in good health. The chain joins TRBV27 to TRBJ1-1; a tentative D call is TRBD1 (5 bases match). The nucleotide sequence reads as follows: TGTGCCAGCAGTTTTGGGGCGAACACTGAAGCTTTCTTT. This translates into CASSFGANTEAFF.